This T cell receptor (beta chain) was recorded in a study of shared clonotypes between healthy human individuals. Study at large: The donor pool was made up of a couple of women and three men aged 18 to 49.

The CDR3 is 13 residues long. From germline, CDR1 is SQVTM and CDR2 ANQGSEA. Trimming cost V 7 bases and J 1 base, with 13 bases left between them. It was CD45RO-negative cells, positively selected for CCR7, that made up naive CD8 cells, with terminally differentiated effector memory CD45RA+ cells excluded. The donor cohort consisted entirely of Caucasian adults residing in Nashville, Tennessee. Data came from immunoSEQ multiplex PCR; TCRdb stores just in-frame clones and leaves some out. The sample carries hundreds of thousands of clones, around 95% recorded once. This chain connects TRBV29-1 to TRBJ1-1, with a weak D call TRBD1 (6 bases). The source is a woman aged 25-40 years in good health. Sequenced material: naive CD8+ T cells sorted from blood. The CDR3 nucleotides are TGCAGCGGATTGGGGGCGCGGAACACTGAAGCTTTCTTT. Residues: CSGLGARNTEAFF.